The clone carrying this T cell receptor beta chain was seen a few times. This record comes from a study of shared clonotypes between healthy human individuals. CDR3 length equals 15 residues. Germline V gene lookup returns CDR1 SQVTM and CDR2 ANQGSEA. V gave up 5 bases and J gave up 0 bases, with 16 bases separating them. Measured with immunoSEQ multiplex PCR; TCRdb has only the in-frame clones, and not every one. Here the sample spans some 2,500,000 clones, 85% to 95% being singletons. The TCR comes from a man aged 18 to 29 in good health. Some clones in this sample may be carry-over from other donors' samples. The chain links TRBV29-1 to TRBJ1-1; D might be TRBD1 (6 bases). Sequenced material: naive CD4+ T cells from PBMCs. Subset indicated: CD45RA+ positively selected. In DNA form, the CDR3 reads TGCAGCGTTCACACAAACAGGGAACTGAACACTGAAGCTTTCTTT. The encoded protein is CSVHTNRELNTEAFF.